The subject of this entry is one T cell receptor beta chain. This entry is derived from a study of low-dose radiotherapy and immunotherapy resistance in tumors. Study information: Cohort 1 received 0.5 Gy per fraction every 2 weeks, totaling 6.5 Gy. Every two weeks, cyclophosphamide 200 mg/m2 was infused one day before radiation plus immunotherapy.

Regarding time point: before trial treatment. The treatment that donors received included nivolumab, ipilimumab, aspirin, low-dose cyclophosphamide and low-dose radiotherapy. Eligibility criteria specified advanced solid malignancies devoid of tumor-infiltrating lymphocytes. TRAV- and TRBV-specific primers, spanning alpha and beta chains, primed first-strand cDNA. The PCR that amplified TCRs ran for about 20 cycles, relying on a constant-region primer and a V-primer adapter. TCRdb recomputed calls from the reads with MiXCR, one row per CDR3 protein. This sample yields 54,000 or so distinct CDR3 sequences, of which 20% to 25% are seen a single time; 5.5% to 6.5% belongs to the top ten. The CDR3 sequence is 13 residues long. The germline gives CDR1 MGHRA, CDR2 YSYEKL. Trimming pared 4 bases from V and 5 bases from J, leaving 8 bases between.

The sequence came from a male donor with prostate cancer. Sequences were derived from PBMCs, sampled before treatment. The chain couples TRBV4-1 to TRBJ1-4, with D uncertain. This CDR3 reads CASSPVSNEKLFF. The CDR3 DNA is TGCGCCAGCAGCCCCGTGTCAAATGAAAAACTGTTTTTT.